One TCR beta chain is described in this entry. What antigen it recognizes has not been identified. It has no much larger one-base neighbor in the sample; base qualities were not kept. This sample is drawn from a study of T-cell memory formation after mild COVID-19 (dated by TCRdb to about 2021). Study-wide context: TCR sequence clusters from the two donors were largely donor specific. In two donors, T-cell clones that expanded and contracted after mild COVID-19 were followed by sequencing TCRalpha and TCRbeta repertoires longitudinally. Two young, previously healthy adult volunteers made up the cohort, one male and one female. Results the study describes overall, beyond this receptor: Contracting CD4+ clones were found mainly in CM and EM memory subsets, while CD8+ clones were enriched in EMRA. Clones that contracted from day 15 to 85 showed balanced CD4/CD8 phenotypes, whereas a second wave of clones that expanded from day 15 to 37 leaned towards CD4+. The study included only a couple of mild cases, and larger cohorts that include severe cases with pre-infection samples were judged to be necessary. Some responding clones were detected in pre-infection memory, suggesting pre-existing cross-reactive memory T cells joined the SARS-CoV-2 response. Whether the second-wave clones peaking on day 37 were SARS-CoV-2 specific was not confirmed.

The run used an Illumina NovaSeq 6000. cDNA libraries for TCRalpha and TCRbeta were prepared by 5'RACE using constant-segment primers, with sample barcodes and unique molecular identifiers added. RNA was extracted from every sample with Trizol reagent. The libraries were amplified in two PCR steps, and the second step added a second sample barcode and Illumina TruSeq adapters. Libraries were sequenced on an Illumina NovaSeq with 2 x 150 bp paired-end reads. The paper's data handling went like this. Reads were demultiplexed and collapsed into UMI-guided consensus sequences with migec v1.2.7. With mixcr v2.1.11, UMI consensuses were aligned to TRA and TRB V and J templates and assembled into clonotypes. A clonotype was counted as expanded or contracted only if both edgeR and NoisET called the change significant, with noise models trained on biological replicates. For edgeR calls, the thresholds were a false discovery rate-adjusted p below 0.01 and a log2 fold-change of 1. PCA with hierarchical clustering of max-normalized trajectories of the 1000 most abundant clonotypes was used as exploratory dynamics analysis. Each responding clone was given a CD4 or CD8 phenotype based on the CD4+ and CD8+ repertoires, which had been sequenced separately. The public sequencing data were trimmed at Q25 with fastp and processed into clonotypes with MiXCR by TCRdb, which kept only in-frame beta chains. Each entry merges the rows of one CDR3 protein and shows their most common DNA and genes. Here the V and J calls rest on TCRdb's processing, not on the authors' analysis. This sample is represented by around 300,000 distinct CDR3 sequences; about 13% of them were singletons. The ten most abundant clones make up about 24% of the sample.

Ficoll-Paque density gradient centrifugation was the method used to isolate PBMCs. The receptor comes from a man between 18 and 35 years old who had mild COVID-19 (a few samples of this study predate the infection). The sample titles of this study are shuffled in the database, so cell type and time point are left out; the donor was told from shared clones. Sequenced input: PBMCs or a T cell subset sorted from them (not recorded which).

The DNA is TGCGCCAGCAGCCAATTAAAGGGGAGGAACACCGGGGAGCTGTTTTTT. It specifies CASSQLKGRNTGELFF. The sequence joins TRBV4-3 to TRBJ2-2; the D call is possibly TRBD1 or TRBD2, each sharing 5 bases. The germline V gene provides CDR1 LGHNA and CDR2 YSLEER. Including cysteine and phenylalanine, the CDR3 has 16 amino acids. The entry retains the CDR3 DNA only, 48 bases that are in frame from base 1. The trim is 2 bases for V and 1 base for J, with a gap of 11 bases between the germline ends.